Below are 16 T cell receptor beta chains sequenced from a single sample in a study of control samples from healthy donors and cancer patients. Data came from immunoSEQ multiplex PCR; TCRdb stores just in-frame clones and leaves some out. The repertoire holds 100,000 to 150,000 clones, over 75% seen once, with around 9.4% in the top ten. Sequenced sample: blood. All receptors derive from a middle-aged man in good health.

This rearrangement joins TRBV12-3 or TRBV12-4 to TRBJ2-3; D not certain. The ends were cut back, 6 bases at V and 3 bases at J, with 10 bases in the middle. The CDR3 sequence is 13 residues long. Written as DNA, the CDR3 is TGTGCCAGCAGGGACGACGGAACAGATACGCAGTATTTT. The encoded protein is CASRDDGTDTQYF.

The CDR3 region is CASGFSSGELFF. CDR3 DNA sequence: TGTGCTAGTGGTTTCTCTTCCGGGGAGCTGTTTTTT. The V call is TRBV12-5, the J call TRBJ2-2; no firm D call. Germline V lookup: CDR1 LGHNT, CDR2 FRNRAP. CDR3 length: 12 amino acids. V lost 3 bases to trimming and J lost 6 bases, with 5 bases between them. Based on the CDR3 plus reference TRBV12-5 and TRBJ2-2, the full variable domain is DARVTQTPRHKVTEMGQEVTMRCQPILGHNTVFWYRQTMMQGLELLAYFRNRAPLDDSGMPKDRFSAEMPDATLATLKIQPSEPRDSAVYFCASGFSSGELFFGEGSRLTVL.

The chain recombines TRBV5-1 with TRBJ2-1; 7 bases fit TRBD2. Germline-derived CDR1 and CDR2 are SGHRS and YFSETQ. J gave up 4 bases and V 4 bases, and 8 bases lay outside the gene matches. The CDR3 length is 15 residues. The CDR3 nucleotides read TGCGCCAGCAGCCCAGGGCGGGGGATATACAATGAGCAGTTCTTC. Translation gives CASSPGRGIYNEQFF.

The DNA of the CDR3 is TGTGCCAGCAGCCCTTTGGGAAGAATCTACACCTTC. Its protein product is CASSPLGRIYTF. This rearrangement joins TRBV3-1 (or the pseudogene TRBV3-2) to TRBJ1-2; D ambiguous. CDR1 and CDR2 from the germline V gene are LGHDT and YNNKEL (reference sequence). The CDR3 contains 12 residues. V lost 4 bases, J lost 10 bases, and 13 bases lay in between.

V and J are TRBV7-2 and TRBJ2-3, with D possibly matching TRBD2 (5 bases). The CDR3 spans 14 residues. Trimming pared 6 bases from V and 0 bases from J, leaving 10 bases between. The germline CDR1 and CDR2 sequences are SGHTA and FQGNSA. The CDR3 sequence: CASRGLASTDTQYF. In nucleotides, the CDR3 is TGTGCCAGCAGAGGGCTAGCTAGCACAGATACGCAGTATTTT. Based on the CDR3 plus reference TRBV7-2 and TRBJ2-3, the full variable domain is GAGVSQSPSNKVTEKGKDVELRCDPISGHTALYWYRQSLGQGLEFLIYFQGNSAPDKSGLPSDRFSAERTGGSVSTLTIQRTQQEDSAVYLCASRGLASTDTQYFGPGTRLTVL.

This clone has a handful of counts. The DNA for the CDR3 is TGTGCCAGCAGTCCCCCGGCGGGGGGGGGCACAGATACGCAGTATTTT. Translation gives CASSPPAGGGTDTQYF. This sequence joins TRBV6-2 or TRBV6-3 and TRBJ2-3; TRBD2 matches 9 bases. V trimming: 5 bases; J trimming: 1 base; junction bases outside the gene matches: 7. Germline loops: CDR1 MNHEY, CDR2 SVGEGT. The CDR3 runs 16 residues.

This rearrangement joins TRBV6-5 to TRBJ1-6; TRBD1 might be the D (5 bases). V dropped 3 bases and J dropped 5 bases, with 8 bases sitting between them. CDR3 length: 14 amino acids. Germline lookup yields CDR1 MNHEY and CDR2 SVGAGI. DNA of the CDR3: TGTGCCAGCAGTTATGACAGAAATAATTCACCCCTCCACTTT. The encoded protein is CASSYDRNNSPLHF.

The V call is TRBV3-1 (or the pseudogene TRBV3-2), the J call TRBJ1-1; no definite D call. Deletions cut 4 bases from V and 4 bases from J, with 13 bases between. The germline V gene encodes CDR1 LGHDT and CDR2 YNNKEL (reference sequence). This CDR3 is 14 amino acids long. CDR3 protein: CASSPLTVATEAFF. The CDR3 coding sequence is TGTGCCAGCAGCCCCTTGACCGTTGCCACTGAAGCTTTCTTT.

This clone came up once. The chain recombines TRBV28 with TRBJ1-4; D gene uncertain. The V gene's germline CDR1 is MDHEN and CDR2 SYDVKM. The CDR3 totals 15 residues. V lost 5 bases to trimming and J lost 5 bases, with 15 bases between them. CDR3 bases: TGTGCCAGCAGTCCGGCCCGGGGTCGCAATGAAAAACTGTTTTTT. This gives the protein CASSPARGRNEKLFF.

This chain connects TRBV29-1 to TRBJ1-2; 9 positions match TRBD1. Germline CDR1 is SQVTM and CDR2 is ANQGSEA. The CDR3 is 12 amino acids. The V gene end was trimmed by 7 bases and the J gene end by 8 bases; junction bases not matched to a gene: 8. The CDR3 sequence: CSGGGQGNGYTF. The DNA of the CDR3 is TGCAGCGGTGGGGGACAGGGAAACGGCTACACCTTC.

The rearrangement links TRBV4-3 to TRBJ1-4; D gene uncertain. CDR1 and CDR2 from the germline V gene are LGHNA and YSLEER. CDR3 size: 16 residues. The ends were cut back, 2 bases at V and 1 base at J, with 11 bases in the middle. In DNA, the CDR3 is TGCGCCAGCAGCCAAACGGATTTAGGAACTAATGAAAAACTGTTTTTT. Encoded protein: CASSQTDLGTNEKLFF.

The CDR3 DNA follows: TGCGCCAGCAGCCCTAGACAGGGCCATGATGGCTACACCTTC. Protein sequence: CASSPRQGHDGYTF. The chain combines TRBV5-1 with TRBJ1-2, with 7 bases lining up with TRBD1. The CDR3 covers 14 residues. J gave up 6 bases and V 4 bases, and 9 bases lay outside the gene matches. CDR1 is SGHRS, CDR2 YFSETQ, per germline.

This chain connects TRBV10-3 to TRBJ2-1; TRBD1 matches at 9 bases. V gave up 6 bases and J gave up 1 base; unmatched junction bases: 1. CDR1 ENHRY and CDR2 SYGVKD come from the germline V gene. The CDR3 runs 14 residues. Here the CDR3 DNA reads TGTGCCATCAGGGGACAGGGTTCCTACAATGAGCAGTTCTTC. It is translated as CAIRGQGSYNEQFF.

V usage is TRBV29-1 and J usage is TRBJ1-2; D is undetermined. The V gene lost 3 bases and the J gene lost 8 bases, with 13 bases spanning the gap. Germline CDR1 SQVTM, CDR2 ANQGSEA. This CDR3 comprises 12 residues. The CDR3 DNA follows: TGCAGCGTTGAGGCCGCCCGGTCAGGCTACACCTTC. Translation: CSVEAARSGYTF.

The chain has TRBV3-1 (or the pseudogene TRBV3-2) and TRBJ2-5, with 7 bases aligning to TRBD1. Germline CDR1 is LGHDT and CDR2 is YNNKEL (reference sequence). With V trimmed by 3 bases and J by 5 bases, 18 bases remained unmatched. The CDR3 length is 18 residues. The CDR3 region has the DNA TGTGCCAGCAGCCAGACGGGACAGCTGATTGGGGTCTCCGAGACCCAGTACTTC. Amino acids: CASSQTGQLIGVSETQYF.

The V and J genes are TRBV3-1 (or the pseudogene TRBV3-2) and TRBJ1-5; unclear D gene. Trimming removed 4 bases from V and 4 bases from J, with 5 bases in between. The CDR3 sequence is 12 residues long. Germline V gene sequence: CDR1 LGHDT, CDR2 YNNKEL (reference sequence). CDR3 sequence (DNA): TGTGCCAGCAGCCTCGAAAATCAGCCCCAGCATTTT. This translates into CASSLENQPQHF.